This entry features one T cell receptor (beta chain) sequence. Its target antigen remains unknown. No base qualities exist here, and no much larger clone lies one base off it. Library prep was done by the immunoSEQ multiplex PCR assay. TCRdb took this table from immuneACCESS and kept in-frame rearrangements with V and J called. Such tables lack part of the clones; where checked against another copy, unresolved V genes explain under half of the gap, and the rest is unexplained. Present in this sample are 70,000 to 85,000 clones, roughly 97% of which were seen just once. In total, the top ten clones hold less than 0.2% of the sample. This specimen belongs to a study of technical replicates of blood from a handful of donors (dated by TCRdb to about 2017). Clipping removes 3 bases from V and 9 bases from J, with 10 as the unmatched junction base count. The CDR3 runs 15 amino acids, cysteine and phenylalanine included. Only CDR3 DNA remains: 45 bases, in frame from the first base. The germline V gene encodes CDR1 SNHLY and CDR2 FYNNEI.

This clonotype was sampled from a human donor in good health. The chain is encoded by TRBV2 joined to TRBJ2-1, with TRBD2 identical over 8 junction bases. Sequenced material: T cells isolated from PBMCs. The nucleotides read TGTGCCAGCAGTGATTCAGCGGGAGTGGGCGGTGAGCAGTTCTTC. The translation is CASSDSAGVGGEQFF.